Following are 23 T cell receptor beta chains from one sample sequenced in a study of shared clonotypes between healthy human individuals. Only in-frame clones appear in the TCRdb table, and some are missing; sequencing was by immunoSEQ multiplex PCR. There are 850,000 to 1,200,000 clones in the sample; about 77% occur only once, and around 1.4% lies in the top ten. Source material: memory CD4+ T cells sorted from blood. Subset described: CD45RA-negative fraction. These receptor sequences come from a man younger than 30 in good health.

This chain joins TRBV30 and TRBJ1-6, with D possibly TRBD1 on 6 matching bases. CDR1 is GTSNPN, CDR2 SVGIG, per germline (reference sequence). Trimming removed 4 bases at V and 10 bases at J, with 14 bases between. The CDR3 has 13 amino acids. The CDR3 region is CAWNRELRSPLHF. The CDR3, as DNA: TGTGCCTGGAACAGGGAGTTAAGGTCACCCCTCCACTTT.

In DNA, the CDR3 is TGTGCCAGCAGCTCATTGTTAGGGGGGAAGAACGAGCAGTACTTC. This sequence encodes CASSSLLGGKNEQYF. V gene TRBV7-2 combines with J gene TRBJ2-7; D might be TRBD1 or TRBD2, each matching 6 bases. The V end lost 4 bases, the J end lost 5 bases, and 18 bases lay between the germline ends. The CDR3 covers 15 residues. Germline V lookup: CDR1 SGHTA, CDR2 FQGNSA.

The chain has TRBV6-1 and TRBJ1-2; 10 bases are shared with TRBD1. This CDR3 is 15 amino acids long. Germline trimming cut 1 base from V and 2 bases from J; bases unmatched to any gene: 1. The germline V gene encodes CDR1 MNHNS and CDR2 SASEGT. CDR3 sequence (DNA): TGTGCCAGCAGTGAAGGGACAGGGGGGAACTATGGCTACACCTTC. Its translation is CASSEGTGGNYGYTF.

This clone was counted only a few times. The chain couples TRBV10-3 to TRBJ1-5, with 7 positions matching TRBD1. The germline gives CDR1 ENHRY, CDR2 SYGVKD. V lost 7 bases and J lost 6; bases outside the gene matches: 9. This CDR3 has 14 residues. The DNA for the CDR3 is TGTGCCATCAAAGAAGACAGGGCAGCTCAGCCCCAGCATTTT. Amino acids: CAIKEDRAAQPQHF.

Only a few counts were recorded for this clone. CDR3 bases: TGTGCCAGCAGTTACTCGGACCGGGGTGGCTACGAGCAGTACTTC. Translated, it gives CASSYSDRGGYEQYF. This chain uses TRBV6-5 with TRBJ2-7; tentatively, D is TRBD2 (5 bases). Trimming stripped 0 bases from V and 3 bases from J, with 12 bases between. Germline assignment: CDR1 MNHEY and CDR2 SVGAGI. The CDR3 sequence is 15 residues long.

This clone was picked up one time. The chain links TRBV5-5 to TRBJ2-3; TRBD2 is a possible D gene (6 bases). With 5 bases removed from V and 1 base from J, the gap between germline ends came to 11 bases. The CDR3 extends over 14 amino acids. Per the germline V gene, CDR1 is SGHKS and CDR2 is YYEKEE (reference sequence). CDR3 region: CASSLRGGTDTQYF. The CDR3 nucleotides are TGTGCCAGCAGTTTGCGCGGGGGCACAGATACGCAGTATTTT.

V is TRBV7-2 and J is TRBJ2-7, with 8 bases fitting TRBD2. The CDR3 contains 14 residues. Trimming cost V 2 bases and J 2 bases; bases outside gene matches: 2. From germline, CDR1 is SGHTA and CDR2 FQGNSA. Written as DNA, the CDR3 is TGTGCCAGCAGCTTATTCGGGAGGGCCTACGAGCAGTACTTC. The encoded protein is CASSLFGRAYEQYF.

Regarding this clone: Other nucleotide sequences from this sample produce the same CDR3. J is TRBJ1-1 and V is TRBV5-1; D remains ambiguous. From germline, CDR1 is SGHRS and CDR2 YFSETQ. This CDR3 has 15 residues. With 0 bases removed from V and 1 base from J, the gap between germline ends came to 10 bases. The CDR3 loop is CASSLVRTKNTEAFF. The CDR3 DNA sequence: TGCGCCAGCAGCTTGGTAAGAACTAAGAACACTGAAGCTTTCTTT.

This sequence joins TRBV29-1 and TRBJ2-5; the match to TRBD1 covers 9 bases. The better agreement between TRBJ2-7 and the DNA end casts doubt on the J call. CDR3 length: 12 residues. Germline assignment: CDR1 SQVTM and CDR2 ANQGSEA. As DNA, the CDR3 is TGCAGCGTTACGACAGGGGGGAACGAGCAGTACTTC. Translation: CSVTTGGNEQYF.

The chain has TRBV9 and TRBJ2-2, with D perhaps TRBD1 or TRBD2 (6 bases each). CDR1 is SGDLS and CDR2 is YYNGEE in the germline V gene. This CDR3 has 15 residues. V was clipped by 0 bases and J by 3 bases, with 9 bases between them. The DNA of the CDR3 is TGTGCCAGCAGCGTAGGGGGGGCTGACACCGGGGAGCTGTTTTTT. It yields the protein CASSVGGADTGELFF. The full variable domain, completed using reference TRBV9 and TRBJ2-2, is DSGVTQTPKHLITATGQRVTLRCSPRSGDLSVYWYQQSLDQGLQFLIQYYNGEERAKGNILERFSAQQFPDLHSELNLSSLELGDSALYFCASSVGGADTGELFFGEGSRLTVL.

The chain links TRBV11-2 to TRBJ2-5, with 7 bases identical to TRBD2. The CDR3 sequence is 17 residues long. The V gene end was trimmed by 4 bases and the J gene end by 3 bases; junction bases not matched to a gene: 14. Looked up from germline, CDR1 is SGHAT and CDR2 is FQNNGV. CDR3: CASSSAAGGWTKETQYF. CDR3 DNA sequence: TGTGCCAGCAGCTCCGCTGCCGGGGGGTGGACGAAAGAGACCCAGTACTTC.

V and J are TRBV9 and TRBJ2-1, with 9 bases fitting TRBD2. V lost 3 bases and J lost 6; bases outside the gene matches: 7. The CDR3 is 15 amino acids. Germline CDR1 is SGDLS and CDR2 is YYNGEE. This CDR3 reads CASSGGTSRGNEQFF. CDR3 nucleotide sequence: TGTGCCAGCAGCGGTGGGACTAGCCGCGGCAATGAGCAGTTCTTC.

The CDR3 loop reads CASSLAGTGGARISYEQYF. The CDR3 nucleotides read TGCGCCAGCAGCTTGGCCGGGACAGGGGGCGCGCGAATATCCTACGAGCAGTACTTC. This sequence joins TRBV5-1 and TRBJ2-7; TRBD1 matches 12 bases. V lost 0 bases and J lost 1; bases outside the gene matches: 11. The germline gives CDR1 SGHRS, CDR2 YFSETQ. The CDR3 has 19 amino acids.

The chain uses TRBV6-5 and TRBJ1-3; 7 positions agree with TRBD1. J lost 3 bases, V lost 6 bases, and 5 bases had no gene match. Looked up from germline, CDR1 is MNHEY and CDR2 is SVGAGI. This CDR3 has 14 residues. In DNA form, the CDR3 reads TGTGCCAGCAGGACGACAGGGCATGGAAACACCATATATTTT. This codes for CASRTTGHGNTIYF.

The chain carries TRBV7-2 and TRBJ2-7; TRBD1 matches at 8 bases. This CDR3 has 14 residues. CDR1 is SGHTA and CDR2 is FQGNSA in the germline V gene. The trim removed 0 bases at V and 4 bases at J, leaving 2 bases unmatched. The chain's CDR3 is CASSLAGQAYEQYF. CDR3 coding DNA: TGTGCCAGCAGCTTAGCGGGACAGGCGTACGAGCAGTACTTC.

This clone was counted a few times. This sequence joins TRBV7-3 and TRBJ2-1, with D uncertain. The germline V and J ends were trimmed by 5 bases and 4 bases, with 15 bases remaining between them. The CDR3 extends over 15 amino acids. The germline CDR1 and CDR2 sequences are SGHTA and FQGTGA. Written as DNA, the CDR3 is TGTGCCAGCAGCCCTGATGGCACCGTATACAATGAGCAGTTCTTC. This encodes CASSPDGTVYNEQFF. The full variable domain, its missing parts supplied by reference TRBV7-3 and TRBJ2-1, is GAGVSQTPSNKVTEKGKYVELRCDPISGHTALYWYRQSLGQGPEFLIYFQGTGAADDSGLPNDRFFAVRPEGSVSTLKIQRTERGDSAVYLCASSPDGTVYNEQFFGPGTRLTVL.

V is TRBV2 and J is TRBJ1-2; unclear D gene. Trimming stripped 6 bases from V and 4 bases from J, with 12 bases between. Germline V gene lookup returns CDR1 SNHLY and CDR2 FYNNEI. The CDR3 contains 13 residues. The CDR3 is CASSASLTYGYTF. In nucleotides, the CDR3 is TGTGCCAGCAGCGCATCGTTGACCTATGGCTACACCTTC.

The chain recombines TRBV6-1 with TRBJ2-3, with 9 positions matching TRBD2. Germline-derived CDR1 and CDR2 are MNHNS and SASEGT. Unmatched junction bases numbered 10, after V lost 8 bases and J lost 7 bases. The CDR3 length is 14 residues. Here the CDR3 DNA reads TGTGCCAGCGGGCTAGCGGGAATCCGAAATACGCAGTATTTT. Its protein product is CASGLAGIRNTQYF.

The chain is built from TRBV7-9 and TRBJ2-7, with D tentatively TRBD2 (6 bases). Germline-derived CDR1 and CDR2 are SEHNR and FQNEAQ (reference sequence). The CDR3 totals 16 residues. V dropped 5 bases and J dropped 4 bases, with 21 bases sitting between them. CDR3 amino acids: CASSPGSGTGSYEQYF. DNA of the CDR3: TGTGCCAGCAGCCCAGGTTCCGGGACTGGCTCTTACGAGCAGTACTTC. Variable domain in full (rest from reference TRBV7-9 and TRBJ2-7): DTGVSQNPRHKITKRGQNVTFRCDPISEHNRLYWYRQTLGQGPEFLTYFQNEAQLEKSRLLSDRFSAERPKGSFSTLEIQRTEQGDSAMYLCASSPGSGTGSYEQYFGPGTRLTVT.

Only one count was recorded for this clone. V usage is TRBV28 and J usage is TRBJ1-1; maybe TRBD1 (5 bases). The length of the CDR3 is 15 residues. Germline lookup yields CDR1 MDHEN and CDR2 SYDVKM. The germline V and J ends were trimmed by 7 bases and 2 bases, with 17 bases remaining between them. As DNA, the CDR3 is TGTGCCAGCACTCCGGCGGGACTACAAAACACTGAAGCTTTCTTT. It translates to CASTPAGLQNTEAFF.

This sequence joins TRBV27 and TRBJ1-1; 7 nucleotides align to TRBD1. Germline V lookup: CDR1 MNHEY, CDR2 SMNVEV (reference sequence). CDR3 length equals 18 residues. V lost 8 bases, J lost 1 base, and 19 bases stayed unmatched. This chain's CDR3 is CASGGRRTGLDPNTEAFF. The CDR3 coding sequence is TGTGCCAGCGGAGGGCGGAGGACAGGACTAGACCCGAACACTGAAGCTTTCTTT.

This chain connects TRBV6-1 to TRBJ1-1; 8 nucleotides line up with TRBD1. This CDR3 has 14 residues. CDR1 MNHNS and CDR2 SASEGT come from the germline V gene. V shed 4 bases and J 1 base; nucleotides not matched to a gene: 2. CDR3 bases: TGTGCCAGCAGTGGAGACAGGGGGAACACTGAAGCTTTCTTT. Amino acids: CASSGDRGNTEAFF.

V is TRBV28 and J is TRBJ2-1; tentatively, D is TRBD1 (5 bases). V was trimmed by 6 bases and J by 1 base, leaving 16 bases between them. This CDR3 contains 16 residues. Germline assignment: CDR1 MDHEN and CDR2 SYDVKM. This CDR3 is CASSRPQGDSYNEQFF. CDR3 sequence (DNA): TGTGCCAGCAGCAGACCTCAGGGCGATTCCTACAATGAGCAGTTCTTC.